This T cell receptor (beta chain) was obtained from a study of regulatory T cells in long-lasting Graves disease. Findings and limits, study-wide: Favored usage of TRBV28, TRBJ1-2 and TRBJ2-5 was recorded in persistent disease.

Time point indicated: newly diagnosed GD, antithyroid drugs for less than 3 months. RNA extracted from PBMCs served as the sequencing template. Graves' disease diagnosis relied on American Thyroid Association guidelines. Libraries of TCR beta came from iRepertoire HTBI primers plus Arm-PCR of CDR3 regions. Via MiXCR, TCRdb re-called the multiplex PCR reads, giving one row per CDR3 protein. The sample lists hundreds of thousands of distinct CDR3 sequences; 15% to 20% were seen once. Germline values: CDR1 MDHEN, CDR2 SYDVKM. This CDR3 region has 12 residues. The V and J ends lost 7 bases and 9 bases respectively, with 10 bases between them. Remarks on this clonotype: No antigen is known for it.

These same records also appear under a second study, on T cells in Graves' hyperthyroidism and ophthalmopathy. That report adds: It was uncontrolled infection, other autoimmune disease, pregnancy or lactation that excluded patients. Most thyroid clonotypes expanded above 0.001 were also detected in blood.

The chain couples TRBV28 to TRBJ1-6, with unresolved D. Source: peripheral blood mononuclear cells (PBMCs), taken at new diagnosis, from a patient treated with antithyroid drugs. The TCR originated in a woman aged 35-60 years with Graves disease. CDR3: CASTQTVSPLHF. The CDR3 DNA sequence: TGTGCCAGCACCCAGACTGTTTCACCCCTCCACTTT.